This TCR beta chain is from a study of cytomegalovirus exposure and HLA in healthy donors. Turning to the study itself: There were nearly 120 million unique TCR beta sequences, drawn from some 180 million T cells, in an earlier analysis. Some 85 million unique TCRs, all from HLA-typed donors, were included in an early release of the data.

About this clone: Its specificity is unknown.

Deletions cut 4 bases from V and 2 bases from J, with 13 bases between. This CDR3 is built from 15 residues. The germline CDR1 and CDR2 sequences are SGHNT and YYREEE (reference sequence). Study conclusions and caveats: TCR sequences were mostly rare, though some public TCRs occurred in many donors.

The PCR used 60 Vbeta and 13 Jbeta primers. Produced via immunoSEQ multiplex PCR; TCRdb's table is partial and in-frame only. This table has about 130,000 clones, 80% appearing once. The TCR originated in a man aged 25 to 40 in good health and CMV-seronegative. V is TRBV5-4 and J is TRBJ2-1, with D maybe TRBD2 (8 bases). Material: PBMCs. DNA for the CDR3: TGTGCCAGCAGCCGGGAGGGGGCTACCTACAATGAGCAGTTCTTC. Translated: CASSREGATYNEQFF. The full variable domain, with the rest looked up from reference TRBV5-4 and TRBJ2-1, is ETGVTQSPTHLIKTRGQQVTLRCSSQSGHNTVSWYQQALGQGPQFIFQYYREEENGRGNFPPRFSGLQFPNYSSELNVNALELDDSALYLCASSREGATYNEQFFGPGTRLTVL.